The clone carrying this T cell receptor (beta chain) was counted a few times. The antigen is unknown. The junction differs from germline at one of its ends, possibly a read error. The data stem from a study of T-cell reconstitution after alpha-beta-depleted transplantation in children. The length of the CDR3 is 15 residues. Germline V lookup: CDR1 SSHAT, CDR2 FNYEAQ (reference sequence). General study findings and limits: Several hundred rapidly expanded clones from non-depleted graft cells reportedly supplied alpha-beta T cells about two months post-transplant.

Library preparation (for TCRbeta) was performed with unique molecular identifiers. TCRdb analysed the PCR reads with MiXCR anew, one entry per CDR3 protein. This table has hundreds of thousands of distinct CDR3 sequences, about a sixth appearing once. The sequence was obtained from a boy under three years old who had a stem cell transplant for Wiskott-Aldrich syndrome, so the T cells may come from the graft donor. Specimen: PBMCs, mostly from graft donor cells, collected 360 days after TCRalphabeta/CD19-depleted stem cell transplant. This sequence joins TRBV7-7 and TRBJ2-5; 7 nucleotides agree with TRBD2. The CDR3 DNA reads TGTGCCAGCAGCTTAACAGCGGGGAACCAAGATACCCAGTACTTC. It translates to CASSLTAGNQDTQYF.